The T cell receptor (beta chain) described here comes from a study of beta chain features in type 1 diabetes. Every isolated RNA sample was fully reverse transcribed, so sequencing captured expressed TCRB transcripts. This table comes from immunoSEQ multiplex PCR, and its TCRdb copy is limited to in-frame clones, with some not included. Of hundreds of thousands of clones in the sample, over 9.5% were seen once. The V segment lost 4 bases and the J segment 7 bases; nucleotides outside the gene matches: 5. Germline V lookup: CDR1 SGHTA, CDR2 FQGNSA. The CDR3 is made up of 14 amino acids. This rearrangement joins TRBV7-2 to TRBJ1-5; 9 bases match TRBD1. This TCR came from a man younger than 35 in good health. What was sequenced was naive CD4+ T cells from blood. CDR3 sequence: CASSSDRGWQPQHF. As DNA, the CDR3 is TGTGCCAGCAGCTCCGACAGGGGGTGGCAGCCCCAGCATTTT.